This is a list of T cell receptor beta chains from one sample in a study of cytomegalovirus exposure and HLA in healthy donors. Measured with immunoSEQ multiplex PCR; TCRdb has only the in-frame clones, and not every one. The sample yields about 140,000 clones, roughly 86% seen once. Sequencing was performed on PBMCs. The receptor set was obtained from a woman aged 25 to 45 in good health and CMV-seronegative. CDR3s include the opening cysteine and the closing phenylalanine or tryptophan. The D gene is left open where the match is weak. Rows may omit the clone size; those that give it use once, few, many or a size class.

j_call: TRBJ2-1; clone_size: -; v_call: TRBV15; d_call: TRBD1; cdr3_aa: CATSRAGTGADNEQFF; cdr3_nt: TGTGCCACCAGCAGAGCCGGGACAGGGGCCGACAATGAGCAGTTCTTC
j_call: TRBJ2-7; clone_size: -; v_call: TRBV7-2; d_call: TRBD2; cdr3_aa: CASSFGGGGAHEQYF; cdr3_nt: TGTGCCAGCAGCTTTGGGGGCGGGGGGGCCCACGAGCAGTACTTC
j_call: TRBJ1-4; clone_size: -; v_call: TRBV4-1; d_call: -; cdr3_aa: CASSQTGTANEKLFF; cdr3_nt: TGCGCCAGCAGCCAAACCGGGACTGCAAATGAAAAACTGTTTTTT
j_call: TRBJ1-1; clone_size: -; v_call: TRBV7-3; d_call: -; cdr3_aa: CASSRTGGNTEAFF; cdr3_nt: TGTGCCAGCAGCCGCACCGGAGGGAACACTGAAGCTTTCTTT
j_call: TRBJ1-5; clone_size: -; v_call: TRBV6-5; d_call: -; cdr3_aa: CASRRTGNSNQPQHF; cdr3_nt: TGTGCCAGCAGGCGAACAGGGAATAGCAATCAGCCCCAGCATTTT
j_call: TRBJ2-1; clone_size: -; v_call: TRBV5-6; d_call: -; cdr3_aa: CASSLTVGNEQFF; cdr3_nt: TGTGCCAGCAGCCTTACAGTGGGTAATGAGCAGTTCTTC
j_call: TRBJ2-3; clone_size: -; v_call: TRBV7-9; d_call: -; cdr3_aa: CATATGDTQYF; cdr3_nt: TGTGCCACCGCCACCGGGGATACGCAGTATTTT
j_call: TRBJ1-1; clone_size: -; v_call: TRBV30; d_call: -; cdr3_aa: CAWYRPGGDTEAFF; cdr3_nt: TGTGCCTGGTACCGGCCGGGGGGGGACACTGAAGCTTTCTTT
j_call: TRBJ2-7; clone_size: few; v_call: TRBV29-1; d_call: -; cdr3_aa: CSVGAAGEQYF; cdr3_nt: TGCAGCGTTGGGGCGGCGGGAGAGCAGTACTTC
j_call: TRBJ2-7; clone_size: -; v_call: TRBV7-9; d_call: TRBD2; cdr3_aa: CASSFSRGGSEQYF; cdr3_nt: TGTGCCAGCAGTTTCTCGCGGGGGGGCTCCGAGCAGTACTTC
j_call: TRBJ2-1; clone_size: -; v_call: TRBV7-3; d_call: TRBD2; cdr3_aa: CASSPTPGGVNEQFF; cdr3_nt: TGTGCCAGCAGCCCTACCCCCGGGGGGGTTAATGAGCAGTTCTTC
j_call: TRBJ2-5; clone_size: -; v_call: TRBV29-1; d_call: -; cdr3_aa: CSVGGLQETQYF; cdr3_nt: TGCAGCGTGGGGGGATTGCAAGAGACCCAGTACTTC
j_call: TRBJ2-3; clone_size: -; v_call: TRBV5-4; d_call: TRBD2; cdr3_aa: CASSFDPSGGTDTQYF; cdr3_nt: TGTGCCAGCAGCTTTGACCCTAGCGGGGGCACAGATACGCAGTATTTT
j_call: TRBJ1-1; clone_size: -; v_call: TRBV6-5; d_call: TRBD1; cdr3_aa: CASSYQPTGMSTEAFF; cdr3_nt: TGTGCCAGCAGTTACCAACCGACAGGGATGTCCACTGAAGCTTTCTTT
j_call: TRBJ2-6; clone_size: -; v_call: TRBV2; d_call: TRBD1; cdr3_aa: CASRSGGYSGANVLTF; cdr3_nt: TGTGCCAGCAGATCAGGGGGCTATTCTGGGGCCAACGTCCTGACTTTC
j_call: TRBJ1-5; clone_size: -; v_call: TRBV11-3; d_call: TRBD1; cdr3_aa: CASSHRGNQPQHF; cdr3_nt: TGTGCCAGCAGCCACAGGGGAAATCAGCCCCAGCATTTT
j_call: TRBJ2-3; clone_size: -; v_call: TRBV28; d_call: TRBD2; cdr3_aa: CASSLLTSGGKYTQYF; cdr3_nt: TGTGCCAGCAGTTTATTAACTAGCGGGGGGAAATATACGCAGTATTTT
j_call: TRBJ2-5; clone_size: -; v_call: TRBV27; d_call: TRBD1; cdr3_aa: CASSQSYRGLDQETQYF; cdr3_nt: TGTGCCAGCAGTCAATCCTACAGGGGGTTAGACCAAGAGACCCAGTACTTC
j_call: TRBJ1-5; clone_size: -; v_call: TRBV5-1; d_call: -; cdr3_aa: CASSLAQGTGNQPQHF; cdr3_nt: TGCGCCAGCAGCTTGGCCCAGGGAACGGGCAATCAGCCCCAGCATTTT
j_call: TRBJ2-5; clone_size: -; v_call: TRBV29-1; d_call: -; cdr3_aa: CSIDGGNRETQYF; cdr3_nt: TGCAGCATCGACGGTGGGAACAGGGAGACCCAGTACTTC
j_call: TRBJ1-2; clone_size: -; v_call: TRBV5-1; d_call: TRBD1; cdr3_aa: CASSLVPGTGVGYTF; cdr3_nt: TGCGCCAGCAGCCTAGTACCAGGGACAGGGGTTGGCTACACCTTC
j_call: TRBJ1-3; clone_size: -; v_call: TRBV11-2; d_call: -; cdr3_aa: CASSLGAWSGNTIYF; cdr3_nt: TGTGCCAGCAGCTTGGGCGCTTGGTCTGGAAACACCATATATTTT
j_call: TRBJ1-2; clone_size: -; v_call: TRBV6-6; d_call: TRBD1; cdr3_aa: CASSAGQGILNYGYTF; cdr3_nt: TGTGCCAGCAGTGCGGGACAGGGGATACTTAACTATGGCTACACCTTC
j_call: TRBJ1-2; clone_size: -; v_call: TRBV30; d_call: TRBD1; cdr3_aa: CAWSVVTGGTGYTF; cdr3_nt: TGTGCCTGGAGTGTAGTAACAGGGGGCACTGGCTACACCTTC
j_call: TRBJ1-1; clone_size: -; v_call: TRBV6-6; d_call: TRBD1; cdr3_aa: CASSYSTGGTEAFF; cdr3_nt: TGTGCCAGCAGTTACTCGACAGGGGGCACTGAAGCTTTCTTT
j_call: TRBJ2-1; clone_size: -; v_call: TRBV29-1; d_call: TRBD1; cdr3_aa: CSVLGTGKSYNEQFF; cdr3_nt: TGCAGCGTTTTAGGGACAGGGAAGTCCTACAATGAGCAGTTCTTC
j_call: TRBJ2-3; clone_size: -; v_call: TRBV2; d_call: -; cdr3_aa: CASAGMGTDTQYF; cdr3_nt: TGTGCCAGCGCAGGGATGGGGACAGATACGCAGTATTTT
j_call: TRBJ2-7; clone_size: -; v_call: TRBV9; d_call: -; cdr3_aa: CASSPSQGIYEQYF; cdr3_nt: TGTGCCAGCAGCCCTAGTCAGGGTATCTACGAGCAGTACTTC
j_call: TRBJ2-7; clone_size: -; v_call: TRBV28; d_call: TRBD2; cdr3_aa: CASSPTSGGADEQYF; cdr3_nt: TGTGCCAGCAGCCCCACTAGCGGGGGGGCCGATGAGCAGTACTTC
j_call: TRBJ2-1; clone_size: -; v_call: TRBV6-1; d_call: -; cdr3_aa: CASSEKQSLAREQFF; cdr3_nt: TGTGCCAGCAGTGAAAAACAAAGTCTAGCGCGTGAGCAGTTCTTC
j_call: TRBJ1-2; clone_size: few; v_call: TRBV27; d_call: -; cdr3_aa: CASSLTPDRIGYTF; cdr3_nt: TGTGCCAGCAGTTTGACGCCCGACAGAATTGGCTACACCTTC
j_call: TRBJ2-2; clone_size: -; v_call: TRBV29-1; d_call: TRBD2; cdr3_aa: CSVGSGGLGAGELFF; cdr3_nt: TGCAGCGTTGGTTCCGGGGGACTAGGGGCCGGGGAGCTGTTTTTT
j_call: TRBJ2-3; clone_size: -; v_call: TRBV29-1; d_call: TRBD2; cdr3_aa: CSVGGLAGTDTQYF; cdr3_nt: TGCAGCGTTGGGGGACTAGCGGGAACAGATACGCAGTATTTT
j_call: TRBJ1-5; clone_size: -; v_call: TRBV2; d_call: -; cdr3_aa: CASSEWAGEGQPQHF; cdr3_nt: TGTGCCAGCAGTGAATGGGCAGGGGAGGGACAGCCCCAGCATTTT
j_call: TRBJ1-4; clone_size: -; v_call: TRBV7-6; d_call: TRBD1; cdr3_aa: CASSGTGWGSNEKLFF; cdr3_nt: TGTGCCAGCAGCGGGACAGGGTGGGGGTCTAATGAAAAACTGTTTTTT
j_call: TRBJ2-5; clone_size: -; v_call: TRBV15; d_call: TRBD1; cdr3_aa: CATSRGLNRGEETQYF; cdr3_nt: TGTGCCACCAGCAGAGGCCTAAACAGGGGGGAAGAGACCCAGTACTTC
j_call: TRBJ2-3; clone_size: -; v_call: TRBV5-1; d_call: TRBD2; cdr3_aa: CASSGGGETDTQYF; cdr3_nt: TGCGCCAGCAGCGGCGGGGGGGAGACAGATACGCAGTATTTT
j_call: TRBJ2-5; clone_size: -; v_call: TRBV7-9; d_call: -; cdr3_aa: CASSLDRGRETQYF; cdr3_nt: TGTGCCAGCAGCTTAGATCGGGGGAGAGAGACCCAGTACTTC
j_call: TRBJ2-1; clone_size: -; v_call: TRBV5-1; d_call: TRBD1; cdr3_aa: CASSSGQGDNEQFF; cdr3_nt: TGCGCCAGCAGCTCGGGACAGGGGGACAATGAGCAGTTCTTC
j_call: TRBJ2-2; clone_size: few; v_call: TRBV2; d_call: -; cdr3_aa: CASSQTGGTGELFF; cdr3_nt: TGTGCCAGCAGTCAAACTGGGGGGACCGGGGAGCTGTTTTTT
j_call: TRBJ1-2; clone_size: -; v_call: TRBV21-1; d_call: -; cdr3_aa: CASSKGGGCSYGYTF; cdr3_nt: TGTGCCAGCAGCAAAGGAGGGGGTTGCTCCTATGGCTACACCTTC
j_call: TRBJ2-1; clone_size: -; v_call: TRBV7-8; d_call: TRBD1; cdr3_aa: CASSFMTGSYNEQFF; cdr3_nt: TGTGCCAGCAGCTTCATGACAGGGTCCTACAATGAGCAGTTCTTC
j_call: TRBJ1-1; clone_size: -; v_call: TRBV4-1; d_call: -; cdr3_aa: CASSQEAGRLNTEAFF; cdr3_nt: TGCGCCAGCAGCCAAGAAGCGGGCAGACTGAACACTGAAGCTTTCTTT
j_call: TRBJ2-1; clone_size: -; v_call: TRBV2; d_call: TRBD1; cdr3_aa: CASSDLDRGEYNEQFF; cdr3_nt: TGTGCCAGCAGTGACTTGGACAGGGGGGAATACAATGAGCAGTTCTTC
j_call: TRBJ2-5; clone_size: -; v_call: TRBV2; d_call: TRBD2; cdr3_aa: CASSLISGGQETQYF; cdr3_nt: TGTGCCAGCAGTCTGATCAGCGGGGGCCAAGAGACCCAGTACTTC
j_call: TRBJ2-5; clone_size: -; v_call: TRBV5-1; d_call: -; cdr3_aa: CASSLGQVQETQYF; cdr3_nt: TGCGCCAGCAGCTTGGGACAGGTCCAAGAGACCCAGTACTTC
j_call: TRBJ2-1; clone_size: once; v_call: TRBV5-1; d_call: TRBD2; cdr3_aa: CASSLVASGGSGEQFF; cdr3_nt: TGCGCCAGCAGCTTGGTTGCTAGCGGGGGGTCTGGTGAGCAGTTCTTC
j_call: TRBJ2-7; clone_size: -; v_call: TRBV2; d_call: TRBD2; cdr3_aa: CASSADSRGALYEQYF; cdr3_nt: TGTGCCAGCAGTGCCGACTCGCGGGGGGCCCTTTACGAGCAGTACTTC
j_call: TRBJ2-1; clone_size: -; v_call: TRBV5-1; d_call: -; cdr3_aa: CASSLALGLLGEQFF; cdr3_nt: TGCGCCAGCAGCTTGGCCCTAGGACTCCTTGGGGAGCAGTTCTTC
j_call: TRBJ1-5; clone_size: -; v_call: TRBV2; d_call: TRBD1; cdr3_aa: CASKRDRGQPQHF; cdr3_nt: TGTGCCAGCAAACGGGACAGGGGCCAGCCCCAGCATTTT
j_call: TRBJ1-4; clone_size: -; v_call: TRBV4-1; d_call: TRBD1; cdr3_aa: CASSQSGTGLRVEKLFF; cdr3_nt: TGCGCCAGCAGCCAGTCCGGGACAGGGCTCCGGGTTGAAAAACTGTTTTTT
j_call: TRBJ2-3; clone_size: -; v_call: TRBV5-4; d_call: TRBD2; cdr3_aa: CASSWLTSGYSGVDTQYF; cdr3_nt: TGTGCCAGCAGCTGGCTGACTAGCGGGTACTCGGGTGTGGATACGCAGTATTTT